Listed below are T cell receptor beta chains from one sample, sequenced in a study of control samples from healthy donors and cancer patients. Only in-frame clones appear in the TCRdb table, and some are missing; sequencing was by immunoSEQ multiplex PCR. The data contain about 120,000 clones, approximately 90% of them singletons. The sequenced sample was blood. Receptors originate from a man between 25 and 39 years old in good health. The CDR3 runs from the conserved cysteine through the conserved F or W. Fields, in order: CDR3 length, V gene, CDR3 protein.

>13|TRBV27
CASSLVGSTEAFF
>13|TRBV6-5
CASSYGGRETQYF
>13|TRBV5-1
CASSWGREDTQYF
>18|TRBV4-1
CASSRDSFLGVTAGELFF
>13|TRBV25-1
CASKMTENTEAFF
>11|TRBV21-1
CASSKGETQYF
>15|TRBV27
CASSSRGANNYGYTF
>15|TRBV5-1
CASSVGTALTDTQYF
>12|TRBV7-8
CASSLEFYGYTF
>16|TRBV7-9
CASSTGTGGVGNTIYF
>13|TRBV6-6
CASRQDSYNEQFF
>13|TRBV2
CASRGVAGSEQFF
>15|TRBV6-5
CASSGTGGTNEKLFF
>13|TRBV30
CASQGVGGTEAFF
>14|TRBV11-2
CASSSWDSLAEAFF
>15|TRBV29-1
CSVEGRGVSSYEQYF
>13|TRBV9
CASSAGGRSEAFF
>14|TRBV5-6
CASSLGTGQDRWFF
>15|TRBV19
CASSIGTATNEKLFF
>14|TRBV5-1
CASAFGGGTDTQYF
>11|TRBV30
CAWSPQDRAFF
>14|TRBV11-2
CASSLVSGEGGYTF
>14|TRBV7-2
CASSLGVGNQPQHF
>14|TRBV5-1
CASSLGTTRAEAFF
>13|TRBV19
CASRTGDTGGYTF
>12|TRBV2
CASSDRGLGYTF
>13|TRBV6-6
CASSYEGRNEQYF
>13|TRBV5-1
CASSSETNPEAFF
>16|TRBV5-1
CASSLNVGHARNTIYF
>16|TRBV7-3
CASSLGPGSSGNTIYF
>14|TRBV19
CASSLQGIYTEAFF
>14|TRBV14
CASSPADRYYEQYF
>13|TRBV12-3/TRBV12-4
CASSLRQSYGYTF
>14|TRBV27
CASNEWLRATEAFF
>14|TRBV3-1/TRBV3-2
CASAQQGTASPLHF
>14|TRBV24-1
CATRSGQTLDEQFF
>18|TRBV4-1
CASSQGGFQGRTKNIQYF
>17|TRBV15
CATSRDTEGTSNQPQHF
>15|TRBV9
CATQRTSGTYNEQFF
>15|TRBV5-6
CASSLALQASRTQYF
>17|TRBV9
CASSVEAGRSGANVLTF
>18|TRBV9
CASSVGITGQAGANVLTF
>14|TRBV5-1
CASSTGLDTGELFF
>13|TRBV12-3/TRBV12-4
CASGKSGDYEQYF
>14|TRBV2
CASRGLGQGYGYTF
>16|TRBV29-1
CSVELDEQGRRDTIYF
>17|TRBV14
CASSRGLIGLAGDTQYF
>14|TRBV3-1/TRBV3-2
CASSLGGGANEQFF
>14|TRBV5-4
CASSSKQGDTEAFF
>16|TRBV19
CASSQSGGGSNQPQHF